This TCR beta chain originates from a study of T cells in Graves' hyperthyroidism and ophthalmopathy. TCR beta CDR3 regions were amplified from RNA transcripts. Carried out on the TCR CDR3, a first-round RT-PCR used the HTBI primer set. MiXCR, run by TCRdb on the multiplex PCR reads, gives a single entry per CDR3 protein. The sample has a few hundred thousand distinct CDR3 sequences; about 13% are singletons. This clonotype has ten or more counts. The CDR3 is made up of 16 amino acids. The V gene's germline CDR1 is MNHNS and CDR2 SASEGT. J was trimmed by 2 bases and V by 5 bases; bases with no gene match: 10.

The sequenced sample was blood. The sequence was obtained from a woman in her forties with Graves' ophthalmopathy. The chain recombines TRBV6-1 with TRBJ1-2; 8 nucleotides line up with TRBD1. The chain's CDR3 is CASSFLSTGGNYGYTF. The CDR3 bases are TGTGCCAGCAGTTTCTTGTCCACAGGGGGAAACTATGGCTACACCTTC.